This T cell receptor (beta chain) was recovered during a study of a mutant IDH1 vaccine in newly diagnosed glioma. In the study overall: Following radiotherapy alone, or alongside temozolomide cycles, vaccination was started after an interval of 4-6 weeks. The treated group averaged about 44 years old and was around 62% male, approximately 38% female.

Regarding time point: week 35, safety follow-up. Vaccinated patients received 300 ug of mutant IDH1 20-mer peptide per dose, with topical imiquimod. The patients received vaccinations eight times, in weeks 1, 3, 5, 7, 11, 15, 19 and 23. Diagnosis in the donors showed new WHO grade 3 or 4 astrocytomas that were IDH1-mutant and ATRX-lost. This CDR3 comprises 11 residues. Per the germline V gene, CDR1 is SEHNR and CDR2 is FQNEAQ (reference sequence). V was clipped by 5 bases and J by 7 bases, with 8 bases between them. This clone was found a few times. Its matching antigen is unknown. Assay: immunoSEQ multiplex PCR; the TCRdb copy retains only in-frame clones and omits some. The sample consists of tens of thousands of clones, 60% to 75% of them appearing once.

This sequence joins TRBV7-9 and TRBJ1-2; D gene unclear. Specimen: PBMCs, collected from a glioma patient whose treatment included an IDH1 peptide vaccine. This clonotype was sampled from a man between 45 and 60 years old with glioma. The CDR3: CASSAQGGYTF. The CDR3 DNA follows: TGTGCCAGCAGCGCACAAGGTGGCTACACCTTC.